This T cell receptor (beta chain) was sequenced for a study of T cells in Graves' hyperthyroidism and ophthalmopathy (dated by TCRdb to about 2019). Describing the broader study: Peripheral blood was sampled at the time of initial diagnosis, prior to any treatment. After blood sampling, hyperthyroidism patients were treated with methimazole at a starting dose of 30 mg daily, and ophthalmopathy patients were treated with high-dose intravenous methylprednisolone. To identify TCR V-J signatures that set the groups apart, the researchers used a discovery cohort of approximately 98 patients, made up of under 50 with Graves' ophthalmopathy and about 59 with stable Graves' hyperthyroidism. The approximately 100 discovery patients were divided at random into training and test sets in a 7:3 ratio. Whether ophthalmopathy could be predicted prospectively was tested in an independent validation cohort made up of under 20 hyperthyroidism patients plus 17 patients who later progressed to ophthalmopathy. In more than five Graves' hyperthyroidism patients, the study also compared T-cell repertoires from thyroid tissue with T-cell repertoires from blood. TCR Vbeta CDR3 sequencing of 120 to 150 peripheral blood samples (around 45 ophthalmopathy, about 74 hyperthyroidism and some 17 progressor patients) is reported in the paper. The research as a whole found: No statistical method was used to set the sample size in advance, and investigators knew the group allocation. A 13 V-J signature model separated ophthalmopathy from stable hyperthyroidism, with 87.88% sensitivity and roughly 82% specificity in cross-validation and 80%/75% in testing. In validation, the model predicted progression to ophthalmopathy with 55% to 71% sensitivity and less than 75% specificity, a median of approximately 6.7 months before onset. Blood samples also contained most of the expanded thyroid clonotypes (frequency above 0.001), which suggests that blood repertoires may reflect thyroid immune responses.

This clonotype was observed a handful of times. Its target antigen remains unknown. No much larger clone exists at a distance of one base, and base qualities are not known. V and J are trimmed by 3 bases and 4 bases, and the gene matches miss 10 bases of the junction. From the cysteine up to the phenylalanine, the CDR3 has a length of 17 residues. Only the CDR3 part of the read is kept: 51 bases, read in frame from the first base. The germline V gene (reference sequence) specifies LGHDT as CDR1 and YNNKEL as CDR2. A patient counted as having stable Graves' hyperthyroidism if no progression to ophthalmopathy occurred over 18 months of follow-up. Hyperthyroidism patients were newly diagnosed, had a disease duration of under 2 months, and were aged 18 to 65 years. The study excluded patients with uncontrolled infections, other autoimmune diseases, pregnancy or lactation. Diagnoses were based on clinical symptoms, serum thyroxine and TRAb, thyroid ultrasound and orbital computed tomography. Ficoll-Paque density gradient centrifugation was used to isolate PBMCs from about 10 ml of fresh peripheral blood. Total RNA was extracted using Trizol reagent, and RNA quality was assessed on an Agilent 2100 Bioanalyzer.

The TCR beta CDR3 regions were amplified from RNA transcripts. For the first round of RT-PCR on the TCR CDR3, the HTBI primer set was used together with the Qiagen OneStep RT-PCR kit. The libraries were constructed in a second round of multiplex PCR and then size-selected and purified. Libraries were sequenced paired-end with 100 bp reads on an Illumina HiSeq2000. The original methods were these. Raw data were processed with SOAPnuke, discarding reads with adapters, uncalled bases, mean Phred below 15, or no exact constant-primer or identifier match. COPE v1.2.5 was used to merge the high-quality paired reads, and each unique nucleotide sequence was defined as a clonotype. Clonotypes were aligned to IMGT TRBV, TRBD and TRBJ reference segments using MiTCR v1.1. The analysis was restricted to V-J combinations with a frequency above 0.0001, which together covered just over 99% of the repertoires. The TCS score was defined as F50 (clonal expansion) divided by E x V (chaos), with BLOSUM62-based TCRdist calculated between CDR3 peptides within each V-J. Welch's t-statistics and random forest reduced fewer than 550 V-J features to 13, which were used in a naive Bayes classifier (R e1071). The raw public data were reprocessed by TCRdb itself: fastp quality trimming at Q25, MiXCR clonotype calling, in-frame beta chains only. Each record represents a unique CDR3 protein, reported with the most common genes and DNA among its rows. The V and J calls were determined by TCRdb, not by the authors. The sample table contains hundreds of thousands of distinct CDR3 sequences; only one count was recorded for roughly 19% of them. The top ten constitute roughly 3.5% of the sample.

Material: blood. The sequence joins TRBV3-1 to TRBJ2-2, with 8 junctional bases fitting TRBD1. This TCR was recovered from a woman aged 18-35 years with Graves' hyperthyroidism. Here is the DNA: TGTGCCAGCAGCCATTGGACAGGGTCCGAGGGCACCGGGGAGCTGTTTTTT. The resulting protein is CASSHWTGSEGTGELFF. Reference TRBV3-1 and TRBJ2-2 proteins supply the regions before and after the CDR3; the full variable domain is: DTAVSQTPKYLVTQMGNDKSIKCEQNLGHDTMYWYKQDSKKFLKIMFSYNNKELIINETVPNRFSPKSPDKAHLNLHINSLELGDSAVYFCASSHWTGSEGTGELFFGEGSRLTVL.